The T cell receptor (beta chain) under discussion was sequenced for a study of regulatory T cells. Study observations and caveats: Skewed V and J usage and few unique V-J pairs marked patient repertoires, most in Tregs. In CD3G-deficient patients, conventional CD4+ T cells were enriched for hydrophobic CDR3 residues at positions 6 and 7.

Concerning this clone: Its target is unknown.

The PCR used 52 TRBV and 13 TRBJ primers. Measured with immunoSEQ multiplex PCR; TCRdb has only the in-frame clones, and not every one. The sample consists of about 23,000 clones, over 75% of them appearing once. Germline V gene sequence: CDR1 LNHDA, CDR2 SQIVND (reference sequence). V shed 5 bases and J shed 0 bases, with 10 bases lying between them. The CDR3 runs 15 residues. All CD3G-deficient patients showed autoimmunity, more severe in two. The receptor was derived from a child under 18 with CD3G deficiency. V gene TRBV19 combines with J gene TRBJ2-2, with D possibly matching TRBD2 (6 bases). What was sequenced was conventional CD4+ T cells sorted from blood. The DNA for the CDR3 is TGTGCCAGTAGTCCTCTAGCGCCGAACACCGGGGAGCTGTTTTTT. This gives the protein CASSPLAPNTGELFF.